This paragraph covers one T cell receptor (beta chain) sequence. Its antigen is currently unknown. The data originate from a study of blood T cells in healthy people across ages. For the second PCR, which ran for about 6 to 12 cycles, a sample-barcoded 5' primer and a J-beta primer mix were used. TCRdb processed the 5' RACE reads anew with MiXCR; each CDR3 protein has one entry. The sample holds about 830,000 distinct CDR3 sequences, about 59% seen once. Findings of the study overall: Donors of long life had a larger count of naive CD4+ cells and greater diversity than aged donors.

Germline CDR1 reads DFQATT; CDR2 reads SNEGSKA (reference sequence). V dropped 1 base and J dropped 1; count of bases not matched to a gene: 6. The CDR3 has 16 amino acids. This receptor was obtained from a man aged 25 to 45 in good health. The sequenced material came from blood. The V gene is TRBV20-1, the J gene TRBJ2-4, with 8 bases that match TRBD2. CDR3 loop: CSARASGGRAKNIQYF. The CDR3 coding sequence is TGCAGTGCTAGAGCGTCAGGCGGGAGGGCCAAAAACATTCAGTACTTC.